One sample yielded the 32 T cell receptor beta chains listed below, sequenced in a study of blood T cells in healthy people across ages. PCR was performed a second time for roughly 6 to 12 cycles using a sample-barcoded 5' primer and a J-beta primer mix. Each CDR3 protein gets one entry after TCRdb re-called the 5' RACE reads with MiXCR. Seen here are 1.5 million to 2 million distinct CDR3 sequences, around 48% observed once, and the top ten hold less than 2.5%. Sequences were obtained from blood. All receptors come from a woman aged 40 to 49 in good health.

The CDR3 reads CASSLTRLDTQYF. The CDR3 coding sequence is TGTGCCAGCAGCTTAACTAGATTAGATACGCAGTATTTT. The chain carries TRBV7-3 and TRBJ2-3; D is unclear. The germline V and J ends were trimmed by 0 bases and 5 bases, with 6 bases remaining between them. The germline V gene has CDR1 SGHTA and CDR2 FQGTGA. There are 13 residues in the CDR3.

The CDR3 is CASRGPRGQETQYF. CDR3 sequence (DNA): TGTGCCAGTAGGGGGCCCCGTGGCCAAGAGACCCAGTACTTC. V is TRBV19 and J is TRBJ2-5; maybe TRBD1 (5 bases). The CDR3 runs 14 residues. Germline V CDR1 and CDR2: LNHDA, SQIVND (reference sequence). Trimming stripped 6 bases from V and 1 base from J, with 12 bases between.

This clonotype was seen more than once but under ten times. V usage is TRBV6-5 and J usage is TRBJ2-1; 9 nucleotides align to TRBD2. The V gene end was trimmed by 5 bases and the J gene end by 4 bases; junction bases not matched to a gene: 6. Germline lookup yields CDR1 MNHEY and CDR2 SVGAGI. The CDR3 spans 15 residues. The CDR3 region is CASSPAGGRYNEQFF. The CDR3 nucleotides are TGTGCCAGCAGTCCAGCGGGGGGCCGGTACAATGAGCAGTTCTTC.

This clonotype has a handful of counts. The chain carries TRBV29-1 and TRBJ1-2; D unresolved. CDR1 is SQVTM, CDR2 ANQGSEA, per germline. The CDR3 is made up of 13 amino acids. Trimming stripped 5 bases from V and 6 bases from J, with 16 bases between. The CDR3 spells CSVLGSVRDGYTF. The CDR3 DNA reads as TGCAGCGTTCTGGGCAGCGTCCGGGATGGCTACACCTTC. The full variable domain, its missing parts supplied by reference TRBV29-1 and TRBJ1-2, is SAVISQKPSRDICQRGTSLTIQCQVDSQVTMMFWYRQQPGQSLTLIATANQGSEATYESGFVIDKFPISRPNLTFSTLTVSNMSPEDSSIYLCSVLGSVRDGYTFGSGTRLTVV.

V is TRBV27 and J is TRBJ2-1, with TRBD2 matching 8 bases. The J segment lost 3 bases and the V segment lost 6 bases, leaving 7 bases of the junction unmatched. The germline gives CDR1 MNHEY, CDR2 SMNVEV (reference sequence). This CDR3 spans 15 amino acids. The chain's CDR3 is CASREALADYNEQFF. The CDR3 nucleotides read TGTGCCAGCAGGGAGGCACTAGCGGACTACAATGAGCAGTTCTTC.

On this clonotype itself: At one boundary the junction diverges from the germline segment, which might be a read error. V gene TRBV7-6 combines with J gene TRBJ2-5; possibly TRBD1 for D (5 bases). Germline loops: CDR1 SGHVS, CDR2 FNYEAQ. The CDR3 runs to 14 residues. CDR3 protein: CASSPDNYQEIQYF. The CDR3, as DNA: TGTGCCAGCAGCCCGGACAACTACCAAGAGATCCAGTACTTC.

This clonotype was seen at least ten times. The chain uses TRBV6-6 and TRBJ2-1; 14 positions agree with TRBD2. Germline assignment: CDR1 MNHNY and CDR2 SVGAGI (reference sequence). This CDR3 is 17 amino acids long. The trim removed 5 bases at V and 7 bases at J, leaving 10 bases unmatched. CDR3: CASSLGTSGGRHNEQFF. The CDR3 DNA sequence: TGTGCCAGCAGTCTCGGGACTAGCGGGGGCCGTCATAATGAGCAGTTCTTC.

This clonotype was counted only a few times. The chain links TRBV6-4 to TRBJ2-3, with D maybe TRBD2 (5 bases). The V gene lost 2 bases and the J gene lost 8 bases, with 8 bases spanning the gap. Germline CDR1 reads MRHNA; CDR2 reads SNTAGT. The CDR3 runs to 12 residues. The CDR3 region is CASSDEGITQYF. DNA of the CDR3: TGTGCCAGCAGTGACGAGGGAATTACGCAGTATTTT.

This clonotype was observed a few times. The chain has TRBV25-1 and TRBJ1-6; 7 nucleotides match TRBD1. Unmatched junction bases numbered 10, after V lost 4 bases and J lost 7 bases. This CDR3 has 16 amino acids. Germline V gives CDR1 MGHDK, CDR2 SYGVNS. As DNA, the CDR3 is TGTGCCAGCAGTGTAACAGGGGCGACTATAAATTCACCCCTCCACTTT. Amino acid sequence: CASSVTGATINSPLHF.

On this clonotype itself: The junction differs from germline at one of its ends, possibly a read error. This chain connects TRBV27 to TRBJ2-7, with a tentative D call TRBD2 (7 bases). Germline CDR1 and CDR2: MNHEY and SMNVEV (reference sequence). CDR3 length: 13 amino acids. CDR3 protein: CASSLWGGHEQYF. DNA of the CDR3: TGTGCCAGCAGCTTATGGGGGGGGCACGAGCAGTACTTC.

The rearrangement joins TRBV6-1 to TRBJ2-3; tentative D call: TRBD2 (7 bases). Between the trimmed V and J ends, which lost 3 bases and 7 bases, there was a span of 14 bases. From germline, CDR1 is MNHNS and CDR2 SASEGT. The CDR3 contains 14 residues. CDR3 bases: TGTGCCAGCAGTGACACGTTCGGGGGGCATACGCAGTATTTT. It codes for CASSDTFGGHTQYF.

This clonotype was observed a handful of times. The chain uses TRBV7-2 and TRBJ2-2, with no clear D. The CDR3 is 13 amino acids. The germline gives CDR1 SGHTA, CDR2 FQGNSA. V was shortened by 2 bases and J by 3 bases, with 4 bases between the two germline ends. CDR3 region: CASSLMDTGELFF. The DNA of the CDR3 is TGTGCCAGCAGCTTAATGGACACCGGGGAGCTGTTTTTT.

This clonotype was counted a few times. This chain joins TRBV6-1 and TRBJ1-2, with TRBD1 as a possible D gene (5 bases). Germline lookup yields CDR1 MNHNS and CDR2 SASEGT. The CDR3 runs 13 residues. The ends were cut back, 0 bases at V and 5 bases at J, with 7 bases in the middle. The CDR3 nucleotides read TGTGCCAGCAGTGAAGCCGGGACGTATGGCTACACCTTC. Its translation: CASSEAGTYGYTF.

This sequence joins TRBV4-1 and TRBJ2-5; 11 bases match TRBD2. This CDR3 has 16 residues. The germline CDR1 and CDR2 sequences are MGHRA and YSYEKL. The junction had 5 bases not matched to a gene; V was cut back by 0 bases and J by 5 bases. CDR3 in amino acids: CASSQDLAGGGETQYF. In DNA, the CDR3 is TGCGCCAGCAGCCAAGATCTAGCGGGGGGCGGTGAGACCCAGTACTTC.

The chain recombines TRBV6-1 with TRBJ1-2; 10 bases agree with TRBD1. With V trimmed by 8 bases and J by 3 bases, 6 bases remained unmatched. The CDR3 covers 14 residues. Germline CDR1 MNHNS, CDR2 SASEGT. The CDR3 DNA is TGTGCCAGCGAAGAGGGGACAGGGGACTATGGCTACACCTTC. It specifies CASEEGTGDYGYTF.

The chain carries TRBV6-1 and TRBJ2-5; 9 bases match TRBD2. With 4 bases clipped from V and 11 bases from J, the junction kept 14 bases outside the gene matches. Germline CDR1 MNHNS, CDR2 SASEGT. The CDR3 has 15 residues. The CDR3 DNA follows: TGTGCCAGCAGTGGATTAGCGGGGGCCCCCAATGAGCAGTACTTC. Protein product: CASSGLAGAPNEQYF.

The chain couples TRBV6-2 or TRBV6-3 to TRBJ1-5; TRBD1 matches 10 bases. Germline V lookup: CDR1 MNHEY, CDR2 SVGEGT. With 5 bases clipped from V and 2 bases from J, the junction kept 3 bases outside the gene matches. This CDR3 region has 15 residues. CDR3 in DNA: TGTGCCAGCAGTGGACAGGGGGTGGGCAATCAGCCCCAGCATTTT. It is translated as CASSGQGVGNQPQHF.

Turning to this clonotype: Relative to the germline gene, one junction end is altered; a read error may explain this. The chain has TRBV15 and TRBJ2-7; D not certain. The length of the CDR3 is 16 residues. CDR1 is LNHNV and CDR2 is YYDKDF in the germline V gene (reference sequence). DNA of the CDR3: TGTACCACCAGCAGAGAGAAGAACCTAGAGATTTACGAGCAGTACTTC. Its protein is CTTSREKNLEIYEQYF. Using reference TRBV15 and TRBJ2-7 for the parts outside the CDR3, the full variable domain is DAMVIQNPRYQVTQFGKPVTLSCSQTLNHNVMYWYQQKSSQAPKLLFHYYDKDFNNEADTPDNFQSRRPNTSFCFLDIRSPGLGDTAMYLCTTSREKNLEIYEQYFGPGTRLTVT.

The rearrangement uses TRBV12-3 or TRBV12-4 and TRBJ2-2, with a possible D match to TRBD1 (5 bases). V lost 7 bases and J 2 bases, leaving 17 bases between the germline ends. The CDR3 is 16 amino acids. The CDR3 reads CASTQQGSTNTGELFF. The CDR3 DNA follows: TGTGCCAGCACCCAGCAGGGATCCACTAACACCGGGGAGCTGTTTTTT.

This clonotype has just a few counts. This chain uses TRBV4-2 with TRBJ2-3; possibly TRBD2 for D (5 bases). The germline V and J ends were trimmed by 1 base and 8 bases, with 19 bases remaining between them. Germline-derived CDR1 and CDR2 are LGHNA and YNFKEQ. This CDR3 is built from 16 residues. The CDR3 DNA sequence: TGTGCCAGCAGCCAAGGCCCGGGTAGGGATGGGAGTACGCAGTATTTT. Translation gives CASSQGPGRDGSTQYF.

The chain links TRBV20-1 to TRBJ2-4, with D perhaps TRBD2 (6 bases). The CDR3 consists of 13 residues. Germline V gene lookup returns CDR1 DFQATT and CDR2 SNEGSKA (reference sequence). V was cut by 3 bases and J by 5 bases, with 11 bases left in between. CDR3 bases: TGCAGTGCTAGTCTTCAGCGGGAAAACATTCAGTACTTC. Translated: CSASLQRENIQYF.

CDR3 in DNA: TGCGCCAGCAGTCAAGGGACGAGAGCTGAAGCTTTCTTT. This encodes CASSQGTRAEAFF. The genes are TRBV5-1 and TRBJ1-1; D is possibly TRBD1 (5 bases). The germline V and J ends were trimmed by 5 bases and 6 bases, with 14 bases remaining between them. Germline CDR1 reads SGHRS; CDR2 reads YFSETQ. The CDR3 runs 13 residues.

This clonotype was recorded a few times. The CDR3 DNA is TGTGCCAGCAGCTTGGGCAGCGTGAGCGGCAATCAGCCCCAGCATTTT. Its protein product is CASSLGSVSGNQPQHF. The chain has TRBV5-5 and TRBJ1-5; D is undetermined. This CDR3 region has 16 residues. Trimming removed 0 bases from V and 2 bases from J, with 12 bases in between. Germline assignment: CDR1 SGHKS and CDR2 YYEKEE (reference sequence).

This clonotype turned up a few times. The genes are TRBV14 and TRBJ2-5; either TRBD1 or TRBD2 may supply D (5 bases each). Trimming pared 4 bases from V and 4 bases from J, leaving 16 bases between. CDR1 is SGHDN and CDR2 is FVKESK in the germline V gene. The CDR3 sequence is 15 residues long. The CDR3 here is CASSPGDPYGETQYF. The CDR3 DNA reads as TGTGCCAGCAGCCCCGGGGACCCGTACGGAGAGACCCAGTACTTC.

V usage is TRBV5-1 and J usage is TRBJ2-7; 8 nucleotides agree with TRBD2. Germline CDR1 and CDR2: SGHRS and YFSETQ. The CDR3 spans 19 residues. V was pared by 1 base and J by 2 bases, with 17 bases of the junction left unmatched. DNA of the CDR3: TGCGCCAGCAGCTTGAGCCCCCCCGGGCTAGCGGGTTTTCCCTACGAGCAGTACTTC. As protein: CASSLSPPGLAGFPYEQYF.

J is TRBJ1-2 and V is TRBV7-2; TRBD1 is a possible D gene (5 bases). Trimming cost V 2 bases and J 4 bases, with 17 bases left between them. In germline, CDR1 is SGHTA, CDR2 FQGNSA. The CDR3 extends over 16 amino acids. This chain's CDR3 is CASSLNRQTKIYGYTF. The DNA of the CDR3 is TGTGCCAGCAGCTTAAATCGACAGACTAAAATCTATGGCTACACCTTC.

This chain uses TRBV27 with TRBJ2-1; the match to TRBD2 covers 7 bases. Germline assignment: CDR1 MNHEY and CDR2 SMNVEV (reference sequence). The CDR3 runs 16 residues. V was pared by 8 bases and J by 3 bases, with 13 bases of the junction left unmatched. CDR3: CASGSSSGDYYNEQFF. In DNA, the CDR3 is TGTGCCAGCGGTTCCTCCAGCGGGGATTACTACAATGAGCAGTTCTTC.

The chain carries TRBV27 and TRBJ1-5; 7 nucleotides match TRBD1. Germline lookup yields CDR1 MNHEY and CDR2 SMNVEV (reference sequence). With V trimmed by 5 bases and J by 14 bases, 18 bases remained unmatched. CDR3 size: 15 residues. Here the CDR3 reads CASSPLGATGALEHF. The CDR3 DNA reads as TGTGCCAGCAGTCCCCTGGGGGCCACAGGGGCCCTCGAGCATTTT.

This clonotype was observed a few times. The CDR3 bases are TGTGCCAGCACCTCCAAGGTCGACGAGCAGTACTTC. Its protein is CASTSKVDEQYF. V and J are TRBV7-2 and TRBJ2-4; D unresolved. The J call may not be correct, given that the DNA end is closer to TRBJ2-7. The CDR3 extends over 12 amino acids. Germline V gives CDR1 SGHTA, CDR2 FQGNSA.

The V call is TRBV2, the J call TRBJ2-1; tentative D call: TRBD1 (6 bases). The J call may be wrong; the DNA end is better matched by TRBJ2-7. CDR3 length: 16 amino acids. From germline, CDR1 is SNHLY and CDR2 FYNNEI. CDR3 DNA: TGTGCCAGCTTAGGACGGGCAGGGGTGTCCTACAATGAGCAGTACTTC. This gives the protein CASLGRAGVSYNEQYF.

The chain combines TRBV20-1 with TRBJ2-5; no definite D call. V was pared by 8 bases and J by 5 bases, with 12 bases between. CDR1 DFQATT and CDR2 SNEGSKA come from the germline V gene (reference sequence). This CDR3 spans 11 amino acids. CDR3 nucleotides: TGCAGTTCCTCACCGGAGGAGACCCAGTACTTC. Residues: CSSSPEETQYF.

This clonotype came up a few times. J is TRBJ2-3 and V is TRBV12-3 or TRBV12-4, with D possibly matching TRBD2 (5 bases). This CDR3 spans 13 amino acids. Trimming removed 2 bases at V and 4 bases at J, with 7 bases between. The CDR3 DNA is TGTGCCAGCAGTTTACTAGCATCAGATACGCAGTATTTT. Translation: CASSLLASDTQYF.